Each of the 11 T cell receptor beta chains below was sequenced from the same sample in a study of shared clonotypes between healthy human individuals. The assay was immunoSEQ multiplex PCR, and TCRdb's table has in-frame clones only and misses some. The table records around 2,000,000 clones, roughly 94% of them present only once. Sequences were obtained from naive CD4+ T cells sorted from blood. Subset reported: CD45RA+ positively selected. The source is a man aged 18-30 years in good health.

The chain carries TRBV30 and TRBJ1-5, with 7 bases matching TRBD1. The V gene end was trimmed by 5 bases and the J gene end by 7 bases; junction bases not matched to a gene: 11. This CDR3 comprises 14 residues. CDR1 is GTSNPN, CDR2 SVGIG, per germline (reference sequence). The CDR3 loop reads CAWAINAGGQPQHF. The CDR3 coding sequence is TGTGCCTGGGCTATTAACGCAGGGGGACAGCCCCAGCATTTT.

The J gene is TRBJ2-7, the V gene TRBV5-1; 10 bases agree with TRBD1. The CDR3 is 16 residues long. J gave up 1 base and V 0 bases, and 4 bases lay outside the gene matches. Germline CDR1 is SGHRS and CDR2 is YFSETQ. CDR3 DNA sequence: TGCGCCAGCAGCTTGGAGCCGGGACAGGGGTCCTACGAGCAGTACTTC. Encoded protein: CASSLEPGQGSYEQYF.

This chain uses TRBV4-3 with TRBJ2-3; either TRBD1 or TRBD2 may supply D (6 bases each). Between the trimmed V and J ends, which lost 4 bases and 2 bases, there was a span of 19 bases. CDR3 size: 17 residues. The germline CDR1 and CDR2 sequences are LGHNA and YSLEER. Here the CDR3 reads CASSLGGSGESTDTQYF. DNA of the CDR3: TGCGCCAGCAGCCTAGGGGGTTCGGGGGAGTCCACAGATACGCAGTATTTT.

J is TRBJ2-2 and V is TRBV10-1, with 9 bases matching TRBD1. Trimming removed 6 bases from V and 4 bases from J; junction bases left unmatched: 12. This CDR3 is 17 amino acids long. Per germline, CDR1 WNHNN and CDR2 SYGVQD (reference sequence). The CDR3 region has the DNA TGCGCCAGCAGCAAAACTCCGGGACAGGGAGGCACCGGGGAGCTGTTTTTT. Translating it yields CASSKTPGQGGTGELFF.

V and J are TRBV5-1 and TRBJ1-1; D is perhaps TRBD1 (6 bases). V lost 4 bases to trimming and J lost 0 bases, with 13 bases between them. CDR1 and CDR2 from the germline V gene are SGHRS and YFSETQ. This CDR3 has 15 residues. CDR3 sequence (DNA): TGCGCCAGCAGCCCGGACAGCGGGATGAACACTGAAGCTTTCTTT. Residues: CASSPDSGMNTEAFF.

This clone was seen a single time. The gene calls are TRBV10-3 and TRBJ1-5; weak D call: TRBD1 (6 bases). Per the germline V gene, CDR1 is ENHRY and CDR2 is SYGVKD. V was cut by 5 bases and J by 7 bases, with 15 bases left in between. The CDR3 extends over 14 amino acids. CDR3 sequence reads: CAISSGTSGQPQHF. For the CDR3, the DNA is TGTGCCATCAGTTCCGGGACATCGGGACAGCCCCAGCATTTT.

The chain employs TRBV18 and TRBJ2-7; D may be TRBD1 (6 bases). CDR1 and CDR2 from the germline V gene are KGHSH and LQKENI. V lost 3 bases to trimming and J lost 0 bases, with 12 bases between them. The CDR3 has 15 residues. The CDR3 reads CASSPRTDTSYEQYF. CDR3 coding DNA: TGTGCCAGCTCACCGCGGACAGATACCTCCTACGAGCAGTACTTC.

The chain has TRBV12-5 and TRBJ2-1; 9 positions agree with TRBD2. Germline trimming cut 3 bases from V and 4 bases from J; bases unmatched to any gene: 7. In germline, CDR1 is LGHNT, CDR2 FRNRAP. The CDR3 loop spans 16 amino acids. The CDR3 protein is CASGFPGLAGYNEQFF. CDR3 DNA: TGTGCTAGTGGTTTCCCTGGGCTAGCGGGATACAATGAGCAGTTCTTC.

This clone was counted a single time. The chain couples TRBV6-1 to TRBJ2-2; D might be TRBD1 (7 bases). Germline V gives CDR1 MNHNS, CDR2 SASEGT. The CDR3 runs to 14 residues. The germline V and J ends were trimmed by 6 bases and 7 bases, with 15 bases remaining between them. CDR3 region: CASRTGSGGGELFF. CDR3 nucleotides: TGTGCCAGCAGGACAGGGTCCGGGGGCGGGGAGCTGTTTTTT.

The chain couples TRBV14 to TRBJ2-1; 8 nucleotides line up with TRBD2. V was clipped by 2 bases and J by 7 bases; unmatched bases: 7. Germline lookup yields CDR1 SGHDN and CDR2 FVKESK. This CDR3 contains 15 residues. DNA for the CDR3: TGTGCCAGCAGCCAAATAGCGGGGCCCTGGAATGAGCAGTTCTTC. Protein sequence: CASSQIAGPWNEQFF.

This clone showed up just once. This rearrangement joins TRBV10-3 to TRBJ1-5, with a weak D call TRBD1 (6 bases). With 4 bases removed from V and 7 bases from J, the gap between germline ends came to 17 bases. Per the germline V gene, CDR1 is ENHRY and CDR2 is SYGVKD. The CDR3 is 15 amino acids. Here the CDR3 reads CAISGGKGVEQPQHF. Here the CDR3 DNA reads TGTGCCATCAGTGGCGGTAAGGGGGTTGAACAGCCCCAGCATTTT.